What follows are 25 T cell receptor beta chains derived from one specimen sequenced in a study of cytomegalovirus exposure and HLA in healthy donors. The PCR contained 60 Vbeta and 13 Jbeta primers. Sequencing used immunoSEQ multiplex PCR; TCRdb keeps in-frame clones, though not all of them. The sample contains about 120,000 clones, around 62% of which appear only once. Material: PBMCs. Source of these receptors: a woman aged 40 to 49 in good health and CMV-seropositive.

CDR3 DNA: TGCAGCGTCCGGACAGGGAAGGAGACCCAGTACTTC. Its translation: CSVRTGKETQYF. The rearrangement links TRBV29-1 to TRBJ2-5, with 8 positions matching TRBD1. The CDR3 is 12 residues long. Germline V gene lookup returns CDR1 SQVTM and CDR2 ANQGSEA. J lost 5 bases, V lost 6 bases, and 5 bases had no gene match.

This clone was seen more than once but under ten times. The DNA of the CDR3 is TGTGCCAGCAGCTTAGGCGGGAGGATACTAGGCAATGAGCAGTTCTTC. It encodes CASSLGGRILGNEQFF. This chain connects TRBV7-6 to TRBJ2-1; TRBD2 matches at 8 bases. Losses at the gene ends were 1 base for V and 6 bases for J; bases not matched to a gene: 8. CDR1 is SGHVS, CDR2 FNYEAQ, per germline. The CDR3 contains 16 residues. Filled out from reference TRBV7-6 and TRBJ2-1, the complete variable domain reads GAGVSQSPRYKVTKRGQDVALRCDPISGHVSLYWYRQALGQGPEFLTYFNYEAQQDKSGLPNDRFSAERPEGSISTLTIQRTEQRDSAMYRCASSLGGRILGNEQFFGPGTRLTVL.

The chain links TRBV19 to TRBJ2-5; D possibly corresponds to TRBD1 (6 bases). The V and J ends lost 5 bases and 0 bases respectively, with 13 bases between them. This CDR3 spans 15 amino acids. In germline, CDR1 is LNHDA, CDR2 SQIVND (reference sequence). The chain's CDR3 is CASSPRDTYQETQYF. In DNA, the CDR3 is TGTGCCAGTAGTCCCCGGGACACCTACCAAGAGACCCAGTACTTC.

The CDR3 DNA follows: TGCGCCAGCAGCCAAGGTGGACTAGCGGGAGGCGTGACAGATACGCAGTATTTT. Translation gives CASSQGGLAGGVTDTQYF. V gene TRBV4-3 combines with J gene TRBJ2-3, with 14 bases lining up with TRBD2. With 1 base clipped from V and 3 bases from J, the junction kept 6 bases outside the gene matches. In germline, CDR1 is LGHNA, CDR2 YSLEER. This CDR3 comprises 18 residues.

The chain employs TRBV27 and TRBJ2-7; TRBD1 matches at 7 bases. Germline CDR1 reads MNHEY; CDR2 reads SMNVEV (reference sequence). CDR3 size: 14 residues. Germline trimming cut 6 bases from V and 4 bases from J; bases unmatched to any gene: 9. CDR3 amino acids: CASSQETGRYEQYF. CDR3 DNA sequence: TGTGCCAGCAGCCAAGAGACAGGGCGGTACGAGCAGTACTTC.

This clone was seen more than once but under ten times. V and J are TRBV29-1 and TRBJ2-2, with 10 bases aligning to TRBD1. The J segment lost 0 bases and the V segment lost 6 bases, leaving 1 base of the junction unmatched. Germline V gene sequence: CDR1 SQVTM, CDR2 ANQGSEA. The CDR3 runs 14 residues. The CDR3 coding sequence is TGCAGCGTGGGACAGGGGTCGAACACCGGGGAGCTGTTTTTT. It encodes CSVGQGSNTGELFF.

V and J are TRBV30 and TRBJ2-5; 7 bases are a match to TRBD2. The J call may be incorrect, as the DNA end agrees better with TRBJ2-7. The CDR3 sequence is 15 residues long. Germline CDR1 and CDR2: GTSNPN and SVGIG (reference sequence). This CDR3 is CAWSERGAGPGEQYF. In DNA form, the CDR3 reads TGTGCCTGGAGTGAGAGGGGAGCGGGGCCGGGCGAGCAGTACTTC.

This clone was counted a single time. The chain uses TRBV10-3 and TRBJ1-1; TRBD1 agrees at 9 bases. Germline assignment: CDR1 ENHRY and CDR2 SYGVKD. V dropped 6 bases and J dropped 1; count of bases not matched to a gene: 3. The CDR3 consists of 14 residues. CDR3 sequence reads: CAISGQGRNTEAFF. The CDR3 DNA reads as TGTGCCATCAGCGGACAGGGGAGGAACACTGAAGCTTTCTTT.

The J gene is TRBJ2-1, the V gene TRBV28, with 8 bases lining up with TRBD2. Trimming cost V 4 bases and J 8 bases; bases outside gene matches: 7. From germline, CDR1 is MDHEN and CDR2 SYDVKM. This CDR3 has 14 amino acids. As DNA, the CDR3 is TGTGCCAGCAGTTGGGCGGGAGGAAGTGATGAGCAGTTCTTC. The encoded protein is CASSWAGGSDEQFF.

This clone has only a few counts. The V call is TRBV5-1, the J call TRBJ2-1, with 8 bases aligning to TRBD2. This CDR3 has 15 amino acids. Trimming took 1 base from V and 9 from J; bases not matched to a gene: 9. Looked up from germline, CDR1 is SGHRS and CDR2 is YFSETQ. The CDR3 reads CASSLREGGLGEQFF. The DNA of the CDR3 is TGCGCCAGCAGCTTGCGGGAGGGAGGTCTGGGTGAGCAGTTCTTC.

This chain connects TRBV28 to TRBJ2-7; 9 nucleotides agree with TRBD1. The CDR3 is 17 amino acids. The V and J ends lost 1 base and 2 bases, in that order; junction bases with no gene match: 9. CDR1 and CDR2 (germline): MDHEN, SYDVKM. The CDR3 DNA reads TGTGCCAGCAGTTTATATTTAGGGGACAGGGATCCCTACGAGCAGTACTTC. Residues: CASSLYLGDRDPYEQYF.

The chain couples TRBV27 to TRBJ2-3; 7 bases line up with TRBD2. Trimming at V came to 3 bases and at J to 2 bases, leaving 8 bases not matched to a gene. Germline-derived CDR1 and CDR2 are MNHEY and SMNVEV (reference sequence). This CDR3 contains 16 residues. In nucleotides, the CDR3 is TGTGCCAGCAGTTTTGGGGGGGGGATACCCACAGATACGCAGTATTTT. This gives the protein CASSFGGGIPTDTQYF.

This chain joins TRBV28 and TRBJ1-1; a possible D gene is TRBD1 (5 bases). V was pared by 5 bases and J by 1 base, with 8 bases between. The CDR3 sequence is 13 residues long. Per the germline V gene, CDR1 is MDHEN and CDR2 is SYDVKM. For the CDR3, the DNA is TGTGCCAGCAGTGACAGTCCGAACACTGAAGCTTTCTTT. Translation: CASSDSPNTEAFF.

The CDR3 DNA reads TGTGCCTGGGACGCGGGACGGGGATTTGACGAGCAGTACTTC. Translation gives CAWDAGRGFDEQYF. The chain links TRBV30 to TRBJ2-7, with D possibly TRBD2 on 6 matching bases. The germline CDR1 and CDR2 sequences are GTSNPN and SVGIG (reference sequence). The CDR3 has 14 amino acids. V was shortened by 5 bases and J by 5 bases, with 19 bases between the two germline ends.

The CDR3 bases are TGTGCCAGCCAGGAAACAGGGTGTCAAGCTTTCTTT. It translates to CASQETGCQAFF. The J gene is TRBJ1-1, the V gene TRBV6-6; tentatively, D is TRBD1 (6 bases). Trimming took off 8 bases at V and 9 bases at J, with 16 bases between the two ends. This CDR3 is 12 amino acids long. Germline values: CDR1 MNHNY, CDR2 SVGAGI (reference sequence).

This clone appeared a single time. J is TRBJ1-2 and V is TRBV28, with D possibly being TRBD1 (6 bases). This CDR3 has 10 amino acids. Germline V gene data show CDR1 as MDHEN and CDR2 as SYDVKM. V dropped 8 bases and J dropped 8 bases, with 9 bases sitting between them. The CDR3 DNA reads TGTGCCAGCGGGGGGGGCGGCTACACCTTC. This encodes CASGGGGYTF.

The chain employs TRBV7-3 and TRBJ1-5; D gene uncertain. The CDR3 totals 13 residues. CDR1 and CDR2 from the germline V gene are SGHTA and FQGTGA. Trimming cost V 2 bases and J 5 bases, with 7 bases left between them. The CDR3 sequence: CASSLYGDQPQHF. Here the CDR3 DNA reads TGTGCCAGCAGCTTATACGGGGATCAGCCCCAGCATTTT. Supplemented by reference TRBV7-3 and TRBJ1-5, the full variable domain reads GAGVSQTPSNKVTEKGKYVELRCDPISGHTALYWYRQSLGQGPEFLIYFQGTGAADDSGLPNDRFFAVRPEGSVSTLKIQRTERGDSAVYLCASSLYGDQPQHFGDGTRLSIL.

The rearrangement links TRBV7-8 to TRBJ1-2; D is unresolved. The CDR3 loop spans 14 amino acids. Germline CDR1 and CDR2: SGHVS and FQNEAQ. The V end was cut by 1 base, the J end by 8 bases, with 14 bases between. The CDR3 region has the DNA TGTGCCAGCAGCTTAGTCTCCGAGGTCGGCGGCTACACCTTC. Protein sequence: CASSLVSEVGGYTF. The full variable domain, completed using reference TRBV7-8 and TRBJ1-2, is GAGVSQSPRYKVAKRGQDVALRCDPISGHVSLFWYQQALGQGPEFLTYFQNEAQLDKSGLPSDRFFAERPEGSVSTLKIQRTQQEDSAVYLCASSLVSEVGGYTFGSGTRLTVV.

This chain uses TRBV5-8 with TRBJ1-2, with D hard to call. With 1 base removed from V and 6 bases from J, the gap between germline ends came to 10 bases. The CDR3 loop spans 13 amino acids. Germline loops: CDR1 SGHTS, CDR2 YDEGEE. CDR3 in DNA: TGTGCCAGCAGCTTGATGCCCGGGAATGGCTACACCTTC. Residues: CASSLMPGNGYTF.

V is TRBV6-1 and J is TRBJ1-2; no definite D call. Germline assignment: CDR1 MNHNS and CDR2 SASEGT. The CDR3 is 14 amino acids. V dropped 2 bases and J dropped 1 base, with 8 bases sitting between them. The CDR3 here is CASSETRVNYGYTF. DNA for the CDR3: TGTGCCAGCAGTGAAACGAGGGTTAACTATGGCTACACCTTC.

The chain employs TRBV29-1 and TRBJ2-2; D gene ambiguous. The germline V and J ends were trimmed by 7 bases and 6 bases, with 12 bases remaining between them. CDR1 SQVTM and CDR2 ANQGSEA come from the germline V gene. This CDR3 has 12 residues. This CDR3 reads CSGGPRSGELFF. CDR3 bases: TGCAGCGGAGGCCCTCGGTCCGGGGAGCTGTTTTTT.

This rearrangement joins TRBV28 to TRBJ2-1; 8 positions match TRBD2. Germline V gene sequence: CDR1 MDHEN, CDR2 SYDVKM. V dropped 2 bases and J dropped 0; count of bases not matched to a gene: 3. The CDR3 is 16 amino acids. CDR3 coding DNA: TGTGCCAGCAGTTTAAGGACTAGCCGCTCCTACAATGAGCAGTTCTTC. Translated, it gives CASSLRTSRSYNEQFF.

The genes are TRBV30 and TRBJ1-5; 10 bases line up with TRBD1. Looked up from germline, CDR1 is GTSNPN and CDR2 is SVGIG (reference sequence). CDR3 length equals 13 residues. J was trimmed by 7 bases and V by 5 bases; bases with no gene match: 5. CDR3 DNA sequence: TGTGCCTGGGCGGGACAGGGGAACCAGCCCCAGCATTTT. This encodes CAWAGQGNQPQHF.

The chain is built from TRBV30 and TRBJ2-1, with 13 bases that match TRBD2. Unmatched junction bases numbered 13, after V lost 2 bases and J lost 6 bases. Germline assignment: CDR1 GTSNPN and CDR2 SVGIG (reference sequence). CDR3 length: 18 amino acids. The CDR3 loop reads CAWSTRLAGGPDFNEQFF. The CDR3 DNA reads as TGTGCCTGGAGTACTAGACTAGCGGGAGGCCCCGACTTCAATGAGCAGTTCTTC. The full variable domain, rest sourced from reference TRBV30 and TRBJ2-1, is SQTIHQWPATLVQPVGSPLSLECTVEGTSNPNLYWYRQAAGRGLQLLFYSVGIGQISSEVPQNLSASRPQDRQFILSSKKLLLSDSGFYLCAWSTRLAGGPDFNEQFFGPGTRLTVL.

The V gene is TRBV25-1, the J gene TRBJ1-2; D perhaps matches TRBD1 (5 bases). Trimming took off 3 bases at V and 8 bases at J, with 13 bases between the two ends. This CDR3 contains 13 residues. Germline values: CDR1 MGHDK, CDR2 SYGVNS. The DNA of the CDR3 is TGTGCCAGCAGTGAGATGATAGGGGCGGGCTACACCTTC. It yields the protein CASSEMIGAGYTF.